Listed below are T cell receptor beta chains from one sample, sequenced in a study of breast tumors, draining lymph nodes, adjacent tissues. TCRdb itself ran the multiplex PCR reads through MiXCR, one entry per CDR3 protein. The sample lists more than 100,000 distinct CDR3 sequences; around 22% were seen once. Input material: axillary lymph node tissue. Receptors originate from a female donor with breast cancer. Some clones in this sample may be carry-over from other donors' samples. Both conserved end residues are part of each CDR3. The D gene is left open where the match is weak. Expanded clones get a size class; other rows say once, few or many, or leave the size out.

size,J,D,V,DNA,CDR3
many,TRBJ2-3,TRBD2,TRBV12-3/TRBV12-4,TGTGCCAGCAGTTTCTCAGCGGGAGGGCTCACAGATACGCAGTATTTT,CASSFSAGGLTDTQYF
many,TRBJ2-1,TRBD2,TRBV7-2,TGTGCCAGCAGCCCACGGTCTAGCGGGAGCAATGAGCAGTTCTTC,CASSPRSSGSNEQFF
many,TRBJ2-5,.,TRBV5-5,TGTGCCAGCAGCTTGGCCCAGGGCAAAGGAGAGACCCAGTACTTC,CASSLAQGKGETQYF
many,TRBJ2-7,TRBD2,TRBV20-1,TGCAGTGCGACTAGCGGGAGCTCCTACGAGCAGTACTTC,CSATSGSSYEQYF
many,TRBJ1-5,.,TRBV2,TGTGCCAGCAGTGCGGGGGTCAATCAGCCCCAGCATTTT,CASSAGVNQPQHF
.,TRBJ2-6,TRBD1,TRBV27,TGTGCCAGCAGTCCCCGACAGGGAAAGGGATCTGGGGCCAACGTCCTGACTTTC,CASSPRQGKGSGANVLTF
many,TRBJ2-1,TRBD2,TRBV7-9,TGTGCCAGCAGCCCTACGGGGGGGGGCAATGAGCAGTTCTTC,CASSPTGGGNEQFF
many,TRBJ2-6,TRBD2,TRBV20-1,TGCAGTGCTGAGACGGGGGGGTCTGGGGCCAACGTCCTGACTTTC,CSAETGGSGANVLTF
.,TRBJ1-3,.,TRBV28,TGTGCCAGCAGTTTTTTCAGCTCTGGAAACACCATATATTTT,CASSFFSSGNTIYF
many,TRBJ2-1,TRBD1,TRBV20-1,TGCAGTGCTAGTAGTTGGGACAGGAGCTCCTACAATGAGCAGTTCTTC,CSASSWDRSSYNEQFF
.,TRBJ1-6,TRBD1,TRBV6-1,TGTGCCAGCTGGGCGGAGCCCGGGACAGGGGATAATTCACCCCTCCACTTT,CASWAEPGTGDNSPLHF
many,TRBJ2-3,TRBD2,TRBV20-1,TGCAGTGCTAGTCCTGGACTAGCGGGAGTATTTGGTCAGACAGATACGCAGTATTTT,CSASPGLAGVFGQTDTQYF
.,TRBJ2-7,TRBD2,TRBV27,TGTGTCAGCAGTACCGGGACTAGCGGGAGCGAGCAGTACTTC,CVSSTGTSGSEQYF
many,TRBJ1-3,TRBD1,TRBV5-6,TGTGCCAGCAGCTTGAACAGGGGAGGAAACACCATATATTTT,CASSLNRGGNTIYF
many,TRBJ2-2,TRBD1,TRBV5-1,TGCGCCAGCAGACTGACAGGGGCTGGGGAGCTGTTTTTT,CASRLTGAGELFF
.,TRBJ2-2,.,TRBV19,TGTGCCAGTAGTCGGGGTCGCGGCGGGGAGCTGTTTTTT,CASSRGRGGELFF